This T cell receptor beta chain originates from a study of CD8 T cells in ankylosing spondylitis. General observations from the study: Ankylosing spondylitis blood appeared to carry a characteristic TCR beta motif of several highly homologous variants. The authors reported significant enrichment of disease-linked clones in matched ankylosing spondylitis synovial fluid.

The CDR3 totals 15 residues. V lost 3 bases and J lost 4; bases outside the gene matches: 6. Germline CDR1 KGHSH, CDR2 LQKENI. TCRdb redid the calling of the 5' RACE reads with MiXCR, one entry per CDR3 protein. This table holds some 30,000 distinct CDR3 sequences, about 7% found once. This clonotype was observed at least ten times. Its specificity is unknown. The V gene is TRBV18, the J gene TRBJ2-1, with 7 positions matching TRBD2. The sequence was obtained from a male donor with ankylosing spondylitis or in good health (not recorded which). Sequenced input: blood, either unsorted or a sorted T cell fraction (not recorded which). Written as DNA, the CDR3 is TGTGCCAGCTCACCGTCGGGAGGTTCTTACAATGAGCAGTTCTTC. It specifies CASSPSGGSYNEQFF.